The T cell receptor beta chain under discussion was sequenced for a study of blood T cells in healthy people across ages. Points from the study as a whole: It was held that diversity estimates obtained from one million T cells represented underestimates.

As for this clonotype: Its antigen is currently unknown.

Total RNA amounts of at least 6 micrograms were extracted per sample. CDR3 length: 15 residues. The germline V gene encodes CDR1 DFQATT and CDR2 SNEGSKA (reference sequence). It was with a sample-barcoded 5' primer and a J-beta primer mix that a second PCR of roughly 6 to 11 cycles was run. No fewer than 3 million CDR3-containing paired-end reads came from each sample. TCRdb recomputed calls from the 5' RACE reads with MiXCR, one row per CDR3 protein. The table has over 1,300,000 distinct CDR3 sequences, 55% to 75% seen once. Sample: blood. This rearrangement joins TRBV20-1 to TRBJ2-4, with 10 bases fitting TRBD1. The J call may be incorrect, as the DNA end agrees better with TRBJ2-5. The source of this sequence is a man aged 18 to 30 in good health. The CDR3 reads CSATSDRGREETQYF. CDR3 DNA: TGCAGTGCTACAAGCGACAGGGGGCGGGAAGAGACCCAGTACTTC.